Presented here are 29 T cell receptor beta chains from one specimen sequenced in a study of T cell responses to AZD1222 COVID-19 vaccine. The protocol was immunoSEQ multiplex PCR, while the TCRdb copy is restricted to in-frame clones and leaves out a portion. The sample has 94,000 or so clones, roughly 90% seen once. Specimen: peripheral blood, collected on day 0 of AZD1222 vaccination. The receptors come from an adult in good health.

V gene TRBV3-1 (or the pseudogene TRBV3-2) combines with J gene TRBJ1-1, with unresolved D. The CDR3 has 13 amino acids. V was trimmed by 1 base and J by 0 bases, leaving 3 bases between them. Germline assignment: CDR1 LGHDT and CDR2 YNNKEL (reference sequence). Here the CDR3 DNA reads TGTGCCAGCAGCCAAGGACTGAACACTGAAGCTTTCTTT. Translating it yields CASSQGLNTEAFF.

The rearrangement joins TRBV7-3 to TRBJ2-5; D possibly corresponds to TRBD2 (6 bases). Trimming pared 2 bases from V and 5 bases from J, leaving 9 bases between. This CDR3 has 13 amino acids. Germline values: CDR1 SGHTA, CDR2 FQGTGA. CDR3 amino acids: CASSLAGSETQYF. DNA of the CDR3: TGTGCCAGCAGCTTAGCGGGATCGGAGACCCAGTACTTC.

The chain employs TRBV6-2 or TRBV6-3 and TRBJ2-7, with D uncertain. The germline V gene has CDR1 MNHEY and CDR2 SVGEGT. CDR3 length: 11 residues. V was clipped by 2 bases and J by 7 bases, with 6 bases between them. The CDR3 bases are TGTGCCAGCAGTTACGGGTGGGAGCAGTACTTC. Its translation is CASSYGWEQYF.

The V call is TRBV19, the J call TRBJ2-6; 7 bases fit TRBD1. Germline-derived CDR1 and CDR2 are LNHDA and SQIVND (reference sequence). The CDR3 has 16 amino acids. V was pared by 5 bases and J by 12 bases, with 16 bases of the junction left unmatched. This CDR3 reads CASSPRRGDSLIVLTF. The CDR3 nucleotides read TGTGCCAGTAGTCCCCGGAGAGGGGACAGCCTAATCGTCCTGACTTTC.

The genes are TRBV28 and TRBJ1-4, with D possibly TRBD1 on 5 matching bases. The CDR3 covers 16 residues. Germline CDR1 is MDHEN and CDR2 is SYDVKM. V dropped 3 bases and J dropped 6 bases, with 17 bases sitting between them. CDR3 coding DNA: TGTGCCAGCAGTTTTACCACCCAGGGTAGGGATGAAAAACTGTTTTTT. Protein: CASSFTTQGRDEKLFF.

The V and J genes are TRBV7-9 and TRBJ1-5; D remains unclear. This CDR3 region has 14 residues. V lost 4 bases, J lost 6 bases, and 13 bases lay in between. Germline CDR1 and CDR2: SEHNR and FQNEAQ (reference sequence). As DNA, the CDR3 is TGTGCCAGCAGCTCGGGAGGGTTGGGTCAGCCCCAGCATTTT. It codes for CASSSGGLGQPQHF.

The CDR3: CASSYALTDTQYF. The CDR3 DNA sequence: TGTGCCAGCAGTTACGCTCTCACAGATACGCAGTATTTT. The V and J genes are TRBV6-5 and TRBJ2-3, with no clear D. Germline V CDR1 and CDR2: MNHEY, SVGAGI. The CDR3 consists of 13 residues. The V gene lost 2 bases and the J gene lost 2 bases, with 5 bases spanning the gap.

The chain recombines TRBV5-6 with TRBJ2-7; 7 nucleotides align to TRBD1. The CDR3 spans 15 residues. From germline, CDR1 is SGHDT and CDR2 YYEEEE. The trim removed 3 bases at V and 3 bases at J, leaving 9 bases unmatched. CDR3 amino acids: CASSSWTGVLYEQYF. The CDR3 DNA follows: TGTGCCAGCAGCTCATGGACAGGTGTCCTCTACGAGCAGTACTTC. Full variable domain (rest looked up from reference TRBV5-6 and TRBJ2-7): DAGVTQSPTHLIKTRGQQVTLRCSPKSGHDTVSWYQQALGQGPQFIFQYYEEEERQRGNFPDRFSGHQFPNYSSELNVNALLLGDSALYLCASSSWTGVLYEQYFGPGTRLTVT.

The chain combines TRBV7-2 with TRBJ1-2; 10 bases fit TRBD1. The CDR3 extends over 13 amino acids. Germline-derived CDR1 and CDR2 are SGHTA and FQGNSA. Trimming at V came to 5 bases and at J to 6 bases, leaving 3 bases not matched to a gene. The chain's CDR3 is CASSTGQGNGYTF. The CDR3 nucleotides are TGTGCCAGCAGCACGGGACAGGGGAATGGCTACACCTTC.

The chain recombines TRBV7-9 with TRBJ2-2; D uncertain. The V end lost 5 bases, the J end lost 4 bases, and 8 bases lay between the germline ends. The CDR3 contains 13 residues. Germline values: CDR1 SEHNR, CDR2 FQNEAQ (reference sequence). The CDR3 here is CASSPTATGELFF. The CDR3 nucleotides read TGTGCCAGCAGCCCAACGGCCACCGGGGAGCTGTTTTTT. Together with reference TRBV7-9 and TRBJ2-2, the CDR3 gives the full variable domain: DTGVSQNPRHKITKRGQNVTFRCDPISEHNRLYWYRQTLGQGPEFLTYFQNEAQLEKSRLLSDRFSAERPKGSFSTLEIQRTEQGDSAMYLCASSPTATGELFFGEGSRLTVL.

The genes are TRBV7-2 and TRBJ2-3; 8 positions agree with TRBD1. V lost 4 bases to trimming and J lost 4 bases; unmatched junction nucleotides: 4. Germline loops: CDR1 SGHTA, CDR2 FQGNSA. The CDR3 spans 14 residues. Written as DNA, the CDR3 is TGTGCCAGCAGCTCGGACAGGGCCTCAGATACGCAGTATTTT. It specifies CASSSDRASDTQYF.

V usage is TRBV7-2 and J usage is TRBJ2-2; D gene uncertain. The germline gives CDR1 SGHTA, CDR2 FQGNSA. The V end was cut by 5 bases, the J end by 3 bases, with 10 bases between. This CDR3 is built from 14 residues. As DNA, the CDR3 is TGTGCCAGCAGCGCCAGCGTCGACACCGGGGAGCTGTTTTTT. Its protein product is CASSASVDTGELFF.

The V gene is TRBV6-1, the J gene TRBJ2-3; 7 positions agree with TRBD1. This CDR3 comprises 15 residues. V lost 3 bases, J lost 4 bases, and 7 bases stayed unmatched. Germline V gene lookup returns CDR1 MNHNS and CDR2 SASEGT. The DNA of the CDR3 is TGTGCCAGCAGTGATAGGGGGCTAGCTTCAGATACGCAGTATTTT. Translation: CASSDRGLASDTQYF.

The chain uses TRBV9 and TRBJ2-3; 9 bases map to TRBD1. After removal of 4 bases from V and 2 bases from J, the junction contained 11 bases not matched to a gene. This CDR3 spans 17 amino acids. Germline-derived CDR1 and CDR2 are SGDLS and YYNGEE. The CDR3 loop is CASSPMGTGTITDTQYF. CDR3 sequence (DNA): TGTGCCAGCAGCCCTATGGGGACAGGGACCATCACAGATACGCAGTATTTT.

This clone came up once. This chain connects TRBV5-1 to TRBJ2-3, with 9 positions matching TRBD2. The CDR3 has 16 residues. Germline V gene lookup returns CDR1 SGHRS and CDR2 YFSETQ. Trimming cost V 4 bases and J 5 bases; bases outside gene matches: 11. Here the CDR3 DNA reads TGCGCCAGCAGCCCCCAACGCGGGAGGGCACGAGATACGCAGTATTTT. Amino acids: CASSPQRGRARDTQYF.

This chain joins TRBV30 and TRBJ2-1; 7 bases are a match to TRBD2. The junction had 12 bases not matched to a gene; V was cut back by 7 bases and J by 6 bases. This CDR3 region has 14 residues. The V gene's germline CDR1 is GTSNPN and CDR2 SVGIG (reference sequence). DNA for the CDR3: TGTGCCTCCTCCCCCCCTAGCGGTCGCAATGAGCAGTTCTTC. Amino acids: CASSPPSGRNEQFF. Supplemented by reference TRBV30 and TRBJ2-1, the full variable domain reads SQTIHQWPATLVQPVGSPLSLECTVEGTSNPNLYWYRQAAGRGLQLLFYSVGIGQISSEVPQNLSASRPQDRQFILSSKKLLLSDSGFYLCASSPPSGRNEQFFGPGTRLTVL.

V gene TRBV20-1 combines with J gene TRBJ1-6; 7 positions match TRBD1. With 3 bases clipped from V and 7 bases from J, the junction kept 9 bases outside the gene matches. From germline, CDR1 is DFQATT and CDR2 SNEGSKA (reference sequence). The CDR3 runs to 15 residues. CDR3 amino acids: CSASVWTGSNSPLHF. CDR3 DNA sequence: TGCAGTGCTAGTGTCTGGACAGGATCCAATTCACCCCTCCACTTT.

The CDR3 loop reads CASSNAKDPRGPGGEKLFF. CDR3 nucleotide sequence: TGTGCCAGCAGCAATGCTAAGGACCCGAGGGGCCCTGGGGGGGAAAAACTGTTTTTT. The chain combines TRBV21-1 with TRBJ1-4. TRBV21-1 is recorded as a pseudogene. The CDR3 is 19 amino acids.

The chain couples TRBV18 to TRBJ1-1; D remains ambiguous. The CDR3 covers 14 residues. The germline V and J ends were trimmed by 3 bases and 1 base, with 9 bases remaining between them. Germline V gene sequence: CDR1 KGHSH, CDR2 LQKENI. CDR3 coding DNA: TGTGCCAGCTCACCCCGCGAGGGGAACACTGAAGCTTTCTTT. It translates to CASSPREGNTEAFF.

The rearrangement uses TRBV23-1 and TRBJ2-1; tentatively, D is TRBD2 (5 bases). TRBV23-1 is classed as an ORF, of uncertain function. The CDR3 consists of 17 residues. V lost 8 bases, J lost 12 bases, and 32 bases lay in between. CDR3 nucleotide sequence: TGCGCCAGCTACCCAAACTCTCCCAGCGGAATGAGATCAGGGCAGTTCTTC. It yields the protein CASYPNSPSGMRSGQFF.

The V call is TRBV28, the J call TRBJ1-4; 8 bases align to TRBD1. With V trimmed by 3 bases and J by 8 bases, 8 bases remained unmatched. The CDR3 is 15 amino acids. The germline gives CDR1 MDHEN, CDR2 SYDVKM. DNA of the CDR3: TGTGCCAGCAGTTTGCCCCAGGGGGCGCAGGAAAAACTGTTTTTT. Translating it yields CASSLPQGAQEKLFF. The whole variable domain, remainder taken from reference TRBV28 and TRBJ1-4, is DVKVTQSSRYLVKRTGEKVFLECVQDMDHENMFWYRQDPGLGLRLIYFSYDVKMKEKGDIPEGYSVSREKKERFSLILESASTNQTSMYLCASSLPQGAQEKLFFGSGTQLSVL.

This clone has just a few counts. This chain connects TRBV29-1 to TRBJ2-7; D call uncertain. Germline CDR1 is SQVTM and CDR2 is ANQGSEA. V dropped 0 bases and J dropped 5 bases, with 5 bases sitting between them. The CDR3 spans 11 residues. This CDR3 is CSVEDIDEQYF. CDR3 in DNA: TGCAGCGTTGAAGATATCGACGAGCAGTACTTC.

Only one count was recorded for this clone. This chain joins TRBV28 and TRBJ2-7; the match to TRBD2 covers 7 bases. Germline-derived CDR1 and CDR2 are MDHEN and SYDVKM. With V trimmed by 1 base and J by 6 bases, 12 bases remained unmatched. The CDR3 totals 16 residues. The CDR3 nucleotides are TGTGCCAGCAGTTTATCGGGCGGGAGCCTGGTCTCCGAGCAGTACTTC. It yields the protein CASSLSGGSLVSEQYF.

This chain connects TRBV2 to TRBJ1-2; 9 positions match TRBD1. Germline-derived CDR1 and CDR2 are SNHLY and FYNNEI. V shed 4 bases, J shed 3 bases, and the junction held 9 bases outside the gene matches. CDR3 length equals 16 residues. CDR3 DNA: TGTGCCAGCAGTGCCTTTCGGGACAGGGCCGACTATGGCTACACCTTC. Encoded protein: CASSAFRDRADYGYTF. The full variable domain, with the rest looked up from reference TRBV2 and TRBJ1-2, is EPEVTQTPSHQVTQMGQEVILRCVPISNHLYFYWYRQILGQKVEFLVSFYNNEISEKSEIFDDQFSVERPDGSNFTLKIRSTKLEDSAMYFCASSAFRDRADYGYTFGSGTRLTVV.

This clone was seen only once. The rearrangement joins TRBV2 to TRBJ1-5; 10 bases agree with TRBD1. J was trimmed by 2 bases and V by 6 bases; bases with no gene match: 4. CDR3 length equals 15 residues. Germline assignment: CDR1 SNHLY and CDR2 FYNNEI. CDR3 in DNA: TGTGCCAGCAGAGCCGGGACAGGGGGCAATCAGCCCCAGCATTTT. Its protein is CASRAGTGGNQPQHF.

This clone was seen only once. This chain uses TRBV7-3 with TRBJ2-3; D unclear. CDR3 length equals 14 residues. The germline gives CDR1 SGHTA, CDR2 FQGTGA. V was shortened by 2 bases and J by 2 bases, with 8 bases between the two germline ends. This CDR3 reads CASSLGPITDTQYF. For the CDR3, the DNA is TGTGCCAGCAGCTTAGGGCCAATCACAGATACGCAGTATTTT.

The chain combines TRBV27 with TRBJ2-7; 10 bases align to TRBD2. The junction had 14 bases not matched to a gene; V was cut back by 8 bases and J by 7 bases. CDR3 length: 15 amino acids. The germline CDR1 and CDR2 sequences are MNHEY and SMNVEV (reference sequence). DNA for the CDR3: TGTGCCAGCGGCATTTCAGTAGCGGGAGGTGGTGAGCAGTACTTC. Translating it yields CASGISVAGGGEQYF.

This clone was picked up one time. This sequence joins TRBV2 and TRBJ2-7; possibly TRBD2 for D (5 bases). Per the germline V gene, CDR1 is SNHLY and CDR2 is FYNNEI. This CDR3 has 13 residues. The V and J ends lost 6 bases and 1 base respectively, with 10 bases between them. CDR3 sequence: CASSPRGSYEQYF. CDR3 DNA: TGTGCCAGCAGCCCTCGGGGATCCTACGAGCAGTACTTC.

The chain uses TRBV30 and TRBJ1-2; a weak D match, TRBD1 (6 bases). The germline gives CDR1 GTSNPN, CDR2 SVGIG (reference sequence). The CDR3 is made up of 13 amino acids. The V gene lost 5 bases and the J gene lost 4 bases, with 14 bases spanning the gap. The CDR3, as DNA: TGTGCCTGGTACAACAGGGTTCGCTATGGCTACACCTTC. This codes for CAWYNRVRYGYTF.